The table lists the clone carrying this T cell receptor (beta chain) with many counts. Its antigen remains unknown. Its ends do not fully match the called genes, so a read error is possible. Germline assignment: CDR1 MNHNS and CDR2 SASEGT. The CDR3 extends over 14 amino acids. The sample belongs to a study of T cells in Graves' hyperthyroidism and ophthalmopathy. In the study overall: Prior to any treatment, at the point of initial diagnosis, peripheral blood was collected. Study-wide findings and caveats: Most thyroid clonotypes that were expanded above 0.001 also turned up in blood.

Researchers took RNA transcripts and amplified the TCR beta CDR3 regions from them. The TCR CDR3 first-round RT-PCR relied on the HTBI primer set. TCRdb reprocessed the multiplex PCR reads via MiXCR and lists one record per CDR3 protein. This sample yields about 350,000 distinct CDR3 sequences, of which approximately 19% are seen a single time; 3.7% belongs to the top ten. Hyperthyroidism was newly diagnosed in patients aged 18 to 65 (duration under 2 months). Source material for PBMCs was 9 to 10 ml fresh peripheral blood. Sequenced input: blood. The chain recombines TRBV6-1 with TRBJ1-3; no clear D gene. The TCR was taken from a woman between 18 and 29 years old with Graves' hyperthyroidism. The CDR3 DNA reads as TGTGCCAGCCGTGATCGGAGCTCTGGAAACACCATATATTTT. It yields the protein CASRDRSSGNTIYF.